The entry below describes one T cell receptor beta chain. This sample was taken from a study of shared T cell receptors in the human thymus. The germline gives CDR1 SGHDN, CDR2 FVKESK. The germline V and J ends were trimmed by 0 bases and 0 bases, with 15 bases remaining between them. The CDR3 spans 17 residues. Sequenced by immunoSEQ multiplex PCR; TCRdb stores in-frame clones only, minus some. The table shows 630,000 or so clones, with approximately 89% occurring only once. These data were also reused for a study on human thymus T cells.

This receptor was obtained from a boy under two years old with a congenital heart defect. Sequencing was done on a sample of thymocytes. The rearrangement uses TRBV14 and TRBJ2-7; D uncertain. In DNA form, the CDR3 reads TGTGCCAGCAGCCAAGAAGAGTACAGTCCTTACTCCTACGAGCAGTACTTC. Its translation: CASSQEEYSPYSYEQYF.